The rows below give T cell receptor beta chains drawn from one sample of a study of Ad26.COV2.S vaccination and SARS-CoV-2 variants. Produced via immunoSEQ multiplex PCR; TCRdb's table is partial and in-frame only. The repertoire consists of 500,000 or so clones, with about 91% occurring once and the leading ten covering approximately 2.5%. The source was peripheral blood, collected in a trial of Ad26.COV2.S vaccine versus placebo. These receptors were obtained from a person aged 18-60 years who received the Ad26.COV2.S COVID-19 vaccine or a placebo. The CDR3 runs from the conserved cysteine through the conserved F or W. A D gene is named only where the DNA matches it firmly. Rows give clone size only sometimes, using once, few, many, or a class for an expanded clone.

v_call	d_call	clone_size	j_call	cdr3_aa	cdr3_nt
TRBV7-2	TRBD1	-	TRBJ2-3	CATSGQGHTDTQYF	TGTGCCACCTCCGGACAGGGCCACACAGATACGCAGTATTTT
TRBV12-3/TRBV12-4	-	-	TRBJ1-1	CASSFGRGTEAFF	TGTGCCAGCAGTTTTGGTAGGGGCACTGAAGCTTTCTTT
TRBV18	-	few	TRBJ1-5	CASSPTGRTYQPQHF	TGTGCCAGCTCACCGACGGGACGGACCTATCAGCCCCAGCATTTT
TRBV5-1	-	-	TRBJ2-1	CASSPGRHNEQFF	TGCGCCAGCAGCCCGGGAAGACACAATGAGCAGTTCTTC
TRBV5-1	-	few	TRBJ2-5	CASSLGVAEETQYF	TGCGCCAGCAGCTTAGGGGTTGCGGAAGAGACCCAGTACTTC
TRBV5-1	TRBD1	-	TRBJ2-7	CASSILTGDSSYEQYF	TGCGCCAGCAGCATCCTGACAGGGGATAGCTCCTACGAGCAGTACTTC
TRBV4-1	-	-	TRBJ1-1	CASSQTRLIAWTEAFF	TGCGCCAGCAGCCAAACGAGACTCATCGCCTGGACTGAAGCTTTCTTT
TRBV4-2	-	-	TRBJ2-5	CASSQGGPSVAEFQETQYF	TGTGCCAGCAGCCAAGGGGGCCCTTCCGTAGCGGAGTTCCAAGAGACCCAGTACTTC
TRBV2	TRBD1	-	TRBJ1-5	CASSLTGGKQPQHF	TGTGCCAGCAGTTTAACAGGGGGCAAACAGCCCCAGCATTTT
TRBV24-1	TRBD2	-	TRBJ2-1	CATSDRLAGAYNEQFF	TGTGCCACCAGTGATCGACTAGCGGGAGCCTACAATGAGCAGTTCTTC
TRBV14	-	-	TRBJ2-7	CASSQGDYEQYF	TGTGCCAGCAGCCAAGGGGATTACGAGCAGTACTTC
TRBV5-1	-	-	TRBJ1-1	CASSLDGQNTEAFF	TGCGCCAGCAGCTTGGACGGGCAGAACACTGAAGCTTTCTTT
TRBV2	-	-	TRBJ1-1	CASSDDMNTEAFF	TGTGCCAGCAGTGACGACATGAACACTGAAGCTTTCTTT
TRBV4-3	-	-	TRBJ2-1	CASSQDGTNSVYNEQFF	TGCGCCAGCAGCCAAGACGGGACCAACAGTGTCTACAATGAGCAGTTCTTC
TRBV7-9	TRBD2	-	TRBJ2-1	CASSLSSGSYNEQFF	TGTGCCAGCAGCTTGTCTAGCGGGAGTTACAATGAGCAGTTCTTC
TRBV2	TRBD2	once	TRBJ2-1	CASSAGTSPNEQFF	TGTGCCAGCAGCGCGGGGACTAGCCCGAATGAGCAGTTCTTC
TRBV19	-	-	TRBJ2-4	CASSNPGHLKNIQYF	TGTGCCAGCTCTAATCCCGGACACCTTAAAAACATTCAGTACTTC
TRBV13	TRBD1	-	TRBJ2-1	CASSLGPGTGSNEQFF	TGTGCCAGCAGCTTAGGCCCCGGGACAGGGTCCAATGAGCAGTTCTTC
TRBV7-2	-	-	TRBJ2-3	CASSEEGGAILYTDTQYF	TGTGCCAGCAGCGAAGAAGGCGGGGCCATCCTTTACACAGATACGCAGTATTTT
TRBV9	-	-	TRBJ2-1	CASSVEIDYNEQFF	TGTGCCAGCAGCGTAGAAATAGACTACAATGAGCAGTTCTTC
TRBV19	-	-	TRBJ1-5	CASSIGRGGEQPQHF	TGTGCCAGTAGTATTGGAAGAGGAGGGGAACAGCCCCAGCATTTT
TRBV2	TRBD1	-	TRBJ1-2	CASSVTGDSIPYYGYTF	TGTGCCAGCAGTGTTACAGGGGATAGCATCCCGTACTATGGCTACACCTTC
TRBV19	-	-	TRBJ1-1	CASYEQVGSTEAFF	TGTGCCAGTTACGAACAGGTGGGGAGCACTGAAGCTTTCTTT
TRBV6-1	TRBD1	few	TRBJ1-3	CASSEALMDRAGNTIYF	TGTGCCAGCAGTGAAGCGCTTATGGACAGGGCTGGAAACACCATATATTTT
TRBV19	-	-	TRBJ1-2	CASSPRGRTLYGYTF	TGTGCCAGTAGTCCCCGAGGAAGGACACTCTATGGCTACACCTTC